These 3 T cell receptor beta chains share one sample of origin, sequenced in a study of blood T cell repertoires in COVID-19. Assay used: immunoSEQ multiplex PCR; TCRdb lists only in-frame clones, some missing. This table holds about 92,000 clones, about 78% found once. Sequenced input: peripheral blood. These receptors came from a man aged 45-65 years who had recovered from COVID-19.

This clone was seen more than once but under ten times. The chain joins TRBV7-9 to TRBJ2-1; TRBD2 matches 15 bases. The trim removed 5 bases at V and 3 bases at J, leaving 2 bases unmatched. CDR3 length: 16 amino acids. From germline, CDR1 is SEHNR and CDR2 FQNEAQ (reference sequence). For the CDR3, the DNA is TGTGCCAGCAGCAGGACTAGCGGGGGGGACTACAATGAGCAGTTCTTC. The encoded protein is CASSRTSGGDYNEQFF.

The V and J genes are TRBV25-1 and TRBJ2-5; D call uncertain. Looked up from germline, CDR1 is MGHDK and CDR2 is SYGVNS. V was clipped by 4 bases and J by 4 bases, with 16 bases between them. The CDR3 sequence is 15 residues long. The CDR3 sequence is CASSAPGSSGETQYF. The CDR3 coding sequence is TGTGCCAGCAGTGCACCAGGATCGAGTGGAGAGACCCAGTACTTC. Full variable domain (missing parts from reference TRBV25-1 and TRBJ2-5): EADIYQTPRYLVIGTGKKITLECSQTMGHDKMYWYQQDPGMELHLIHYSYGVNSTEKGDLSSESTVSRIRTEHFPLTLESARPSHTSQYLCASSAPGSSGETQYFGPGTRLLVL.

The chain uses TRBV30 and TRBJ1-1; D gene ambiguous. The CDR3 length is 11 residues. Trimming took 2 bases from V and 3 from J, leaving 4 bases between them. Germline V lookup: CDR1 GTSNPN, CDR2 SVGIG (reference sequence). The DNA for the CDR3 is TGTGCCTGGAGTCGGGACACTGAAGCTTTCTTT. Translation gives CAWSRDTEAFF.